This TCR beta chain was sequenced during a study of T cells after yellow fever vaccination. Regarding this clonotype: The antigen remains undetermined.

Germline CDR1 is SGHAT and CDR2 is FQNNGV. CDR3 length: 16 amino acids. Trimming cost V 7 bases and J 2 bases, with 19 bases left between them. A single record per CDR3 protein comes from TCRdb applying MiXCR to the 5' RACE reads. The table includes around 300,000 distinct CDR3 sequences, around 4.3% detected once. Study results and limitations: Booster samples showed a return of most primary-vaccination clones (roughly 96% CD4, 85% to 90% CD8).

V usage is TRBV11-2 and J usage is TRBJ2-3; TRBD2 is a possible D gene (5 bases). The sample in question was PBMCs, obtained 15 days after the yellow fever booster vaccination. The TCR was taken from a man aged 18 to 35 who received the YFV17D yellow fever vaccine. The DNA for the CDR3 is TGTGCCAGCACCAGAGGTCGGGGATTTCCCACAGATACGCAGTATTTT. Encoded protein: CASTRGRGFPTDTQYF.